This is a list of T cell receptor beta chains from one sample in a study of OX40 agonist ivuxolimab in advanced cancers. Sequenced by immunoSEQ multiplex PCR; TCRdb stores in-frame clones only, minus some. The table shows under 65,000 clones, with approximately 90% occurring only once. The specimen comprised CD4+ or CD8+ T cells sorted from blood, sampled in a trial of the OX40 agonist ivuxolimab. The receptor source for this set is an adult with an advanced solid tumor such as melanoma, head and neck, liver or kidney cancer. CDR3s include the opening cysteine and the closing phenylalanine or tryptophan.

j_gene | v_gene | CDR3aa
TRBJ2-1 | TRBV4-3 | CASSTRLAGGRTYNEQFF
TRBJ1-3 | TRBV5-1 | CASRMTTASSGNTIYF
TRBJ1-1 | TRBV7-8 | CASSLGPGYTEAFF
TRBJ2-2 | TRBV6-5 | CASSYGLNTGELFF
TRBJ1-1 | TRBV11-2 | CASSFGGHTEAFF
TRBJ2-7 | TRBV2 | CASSPSGSYEQYF
TRBJ2-2 | TRBV27 | CASSSTGTSGNTGELFF
TRBJ1-1 | TRBV19 | CASSSPRRGATEAFF
TRBJ2-7 | TRBV6-1 | CASSEEEAGASYEQYF
TRBJ2-1 | TRBV27 | CASSLTVAGSSYNEQFF
TRBJ1-1 | TRBV4-2 | CASSQIGGKGNTEAFF
TRBJ2-1 | TRBV14 | CASSQKSGTGGVYHEQFF
TRBJ2-4 | TRBV6-1 | CAVMTGNNIQYF
TRBJ2-1 | TRBV28 | CASSDSGIYNEQFF
TRBJ1-1 | TRBV19 | CASTPRLTDTEAFF
TRBJ1-1 | TRBV6-5 | CASSYSSGGRAEAFF
TRBJ1-6 | TRBV6-1 | CASSDRVYNSPLHF
TRBJ2-1 | TRBV6-5 | CASSYSNRDEQFF
TRBJ2-1 | TRBV19 | CASSILAGNEQFF
TRBJ2-3 | TRBV9 | CASSVATSTDTQYF
TRBJ2-1 | TRBV27 | CASSFKGALVGEQFF
TRBJ2-2 | TRBV5-1 | CASSLETKASVVPTGELFF
TRBJ2-2 | TRBV7-3 | CASSLGGTYTGELFF
TRBJ1-1 | TRBV4-1 | CASSPQTFGTEAFF
TRBJ1-4 | TRBV4-3 | CASSQGNWVEGEKLFF
TRBJ2-1 | TRBV7-9 | CASSGGGTLREQFF
TRBJ2-1 | TRBV13 | CASSPGQLNEQFF
TRBJ2-7 | TRBV6-1 | CASSEGWDFPYEQYF
TRBJ1-1 | TRBV27 | CASGSRRGNTEAFF
TRBJ2-1 | TRBV28 | CASSPSTGGFNEQFF
TRBJ1-3 | TRBV6-6 | CASSSSPNTIYF
TRBJ1-5 | TRBV28 | CASSLEGPLRPQHF
TRBJ1-2 | TRBV7-8 | CASSPLRTGKGGYTF
TRBJ2-7 | TRBV19 | CASSIRTNLDEQYF
TRBJ2-7 | TRBV6-5 | CATIDRYEQYF
TRBJ2-1 | TRBV19 | CASSIGWGQNYNEQFF
TRBJ1-2 | TRBV6-6 | CASRGTEHYGYTF
TRBJ1-2 | TRBV7-8 | CASSLTRGTGGVYGYTF
TRBJ1-2 | TRBV6-1 | CASGGGSYGYTF
TRBJ1-5 | TRBV21-1 | CASSLVRDRGRLCSQPQHF
TRBJ2-3 | TRBV29-1 | CSVERYTGSSTDTQYF
TRBJ2-1 | TRBV5-1 | CASSFHPSGNSYNEQFF
TRBJ2-3 | TRBV13 | CASSLLQGTDTQYF
TRBJ2-2 | TRBV19 | CASSIGKATGELFF
TRBJ1-2 | TRBV9 | CASSVEAAGVVYGYTF
TRBJ2-3 | TRBV27 | CASRDPTDTQYF
TRBJ1-2 | TRBV27 | CASSSLPRPGSSGYTF
TRBJ2-5 | TRBV6-6 | CASRGATRQTQYF
TRBJ2-3 | TRBV27 | CASSLSAGSAKDTQYF
TRBJ1-4 | TRBV9 | CASSFTGATNEKLFF
TRBJ2-1 | TRBV4-2 | CASSQQPRGLAPLEGEQFF
TRBJ2-2 | TRBV6-6 | CASFGQNTGELFF